The 10 T cell receptor beta chains reported below all come from one sample, sequenced in a study of control samples from healthy donors and cancer patients. Produced via immunoSEQ multiplex PCR; TCRdb's table is partial and in-frame only. The sample has tens of thousands of clones, around nine tenths seen once. The sequenced material came from PBMCs. The receptors derive from a woman aged 40 to 55 with lung cancer.

The V call is TRBV10-3, the J call TRBJ1-5; the D gene is possibly TRBD1 (5 bases). The germline V and J ends were trimmed by 2 bases and 7 bases, with 12 bases remaining between them. This CDR3 spans 14 amino acids. The germline V gene encodes CDR1 ENHRY and CDR2 SYGVKD. CDR3 protein: CAISEVQGVQPQHF. CDR3 DNA: TGTGCCATCAGTGAGGTTCAGGGAGTACAGCCCCAGCATTTT.

J is TRBJ1-4 and V is TRBV2; D perhaps matches TRBD1 (5 bases). The germline V and J ends were trimmed by 5 bases and 8 bases, with 15 bases remaining between them. The CDR3 contains 14 residues. Germline loops: CDR1 SNHLY, CDR2 FYNNEI. The CDR3 here is CASSSGTYGEKLFF. In DNA, the CDR3 is TGTGCCAGCAGTTCCGGGACCTACGGGGAAAAACTGTTTTTT.

This chain uses TRBV6-5 with TRBJ1-5, with a possible D match to TRBD1 (6 bases). The CDR3 sequence is 15 residues long. Trimming shortened V by 7 bases and J by 0 bases, and 13 bases separated the two germline ends. The germline V gene encodes CDR1 MNHEY and CDR2 SVGAGI. The CDR3: CASTRMDSSNQPQHF. CDR3 in DNA: TGTGCCAGCACCCGGATGGACAGTAGCAATCAGCCCCAGCATTTT.

The V call is TRBV15, the J call TRBJ2-5; 7 nucleotides agree with TRBD1. The V segment lost 1 base and the J segment 2 bases; nucleotides outside the gene matches: 4. Looked up from germline, CDR1 is LNHNV and CDR2 is YYDKDF (reference sequence). The CDR3 runs 15 residues. CDR3 in amino acids: CATSRVGQTQETQYF. The CDR3 DNA sequence: TGTGCCACCAGCAGAGTGGGACAGACTCAAGAGACCCAGTACTTC.

The chain is built from TRBV12-5 and TRBJ2-3; 12 bases fit TRBD2. CDR1 is LGHNT and CDR2 is FRNRAP in the germline V gene. Unmatched junction bases numbered 3, after V lost 5 bases and J lost 3 bases. This CDR3 region has 15 residues. In DNA form, the CDR3 reads TGTGCTAGTGGTAAACTAGCGGGGGGTACAGATACGCAGTATTTT. It is translated as CASGKLAGGTDTQYF.

This chain uses TRBV24-1 with TRBJ2-6; perhaps TRBD1 as D (5 bases). The germline gives CDR1 KGHDR, CDR2 SFDVKD. V lost 6 bases and J 0 bases, leaving 11 bases between the germline ends. There are 16 residues in the CDR3. CDR3 region: CATSPQGSSGANVLTF. The DNA for the CDR3 is TGTGCCACCAGTCCCCAGGGTAGCTCTGGGGCCAACGTCCTGACTTTC.

J is TRBJ1-2 and V is TRBV12-3 or TRBV12-4; 9 positions match TRBD1. CDR3 length equals 13 residues. After removal of 5 bases from V and 6 bases from J, the junction contained 4 bases not matched to a gene. The CDR3 region is CASSGGQGNGYTF. In nucleotides, the CDR3 is TGTGCCAGCAGTGGGGGACAGGGTAATGGCTACACCTTC.

The V call is TRBV19, the J call TRBJ2-5; 15 bases are shared with TRBD2. The CDR3 spans 16 residues. Trimming took 1 base from V and 4 from J; bases not matched to a gene: 1. Germline CDR1 is LNHDA and CDR2 is SQIVND (reference sequence). DNA of the CDR3: TGTGCCAGTAGTATAGGGACTAGCGGGGGGGCAGAGACCCAGTACTTC. Translation gives CASSIGTSGGAETQYF.

V is TRBV9 and J is TRBJ2-3; 8 bases agree with TRBD2. This CDR3 has 15 amino acids. CDR1 and CDR2 (germline): SGDLS, YYNGEE. With 0 bases clipped from V and 4 bases from J, the junction kept 4 bases outside the gene matches. CDR3 loop: CASSVAGTRADTQYF. In DNA form, the CDR3 reads TGTGCCAGCAGCGTAGCGGGGACTAGGGCAGATACGCAGTATTTT.

V is TRBV7-8 and J is TRBJ1-2; TRBD1 matches 10 bases. Germline CDR1 is SGHVS and CDR2 is FQNEAQ. V shed 4 bases, J shed 8 bases, and the junction held 7 bases outside the gene matches. The CDR3 consists of 14 residues. As DNA, the CDR3 is TGTGCCAGCAGCTGGGGACAGGGGCTTAGAGGCTACACCTTC. Translated: CASSWGQGLRGYTF. Supplemented by reference TRBV7-8 and TRBJ1-2, the full variable domain reads GAGVSQSPRYKVAKRGQDVALRCDPISGHVSLFWYQQALGQGPEFLTYFQNEAQLDKSGLPSDRFFAERPEGSVSTLKIQRTQQEDSAVYLCASSWGQGLRGYTFGSGTRLTVV.